This TCR beta chain was identified in a study of OX40 agonist ivuxolimab in advanced cancers. Measured with immunoSEQ multiplex PCR; TCRdb has only the in-frame clones, and not every one. The sample has 55,000 to 65,000 clones, 86% seen once. There are 11 residues in the CDR3. V was trimmed by 4 bases and J by 12 bases, leaving 7 bases between them. Looked up from germline, CDR1 is WSHSY and CDR2 is SAAADI. Only one count was recorded for this clone. The V call is TRBV10-2, the J call TRBJ1-6; possible D gene TRBD1, 6 bases. This receptor was obtained from an adult with an advanced solid tumor such as melanoma, head and neck, liver or kidney cancer. Sequenced here: CD4+ or CD8+ T cells sorted from blood, sampled in a trial of the OX40 agonist ivuxolimab. Here the CDR3 DNA reads TGCGCCAGCAGTGGCAGGGGACCCCTCCACTTT. Translated: CASSGRGPLHF.